Detailed here is one T cell receptor beta chain. What it binds is unknown. This specimen comes from a study of T-cell memory formation after mild COVID-19. A 5'RACE reaction primed in the constant segment made cDNA libraries of TCR alpha and TCR beta, and these carried sample barcodes and UMIs. MiXCR, applied by TCRdb to the 5' RACE reads, yields one record per CDR3 protein. Among about 350,000 distinct CDR3 sequences listed, around an eighth were seen once. The CDR3 has 12 residues. Germline V lookup: CDR1 SGHVS, CDR2 FNYEAQ. The J segment lost 9 bases and the V segment lost 5 bases, leaving 3 bases of the junction unmatched. Study-wide results and limits: There were some responding clones in pre-infection memory, which suggested that cross-reactive memory had joined.

Sample: PBMCs or a T cell subset sorted from them (not recorded which). The chain combines TRBV7-6 with TRBJ2-1, with 8 bases identical to TRBD1. This TCR was recovered from a man aged 18 to 29 who had mild COVID-19 (a few samples of this study predate the infection). Cell type and time point are not known. CDR3 in amino acids: CASSGQGTEQFF. In nucleotides, the CDR3 is TGTGCCAGCAGCGGACAGGGTACTGAGCAGTTCTTC.